One and the same sample provided the 14 T cell receptor beta chains below, sequenced in a study of OX40 agonist ivuxolimab in advanced cancers. Clones were read by immunoSEQ multiplex PCR, and TCRdb kept only the in-frame ones, dropping some. Among around 100,000 clones listed, over 75% were seen once. Source: CD4+ or CD8+ T cells sorted from blood, taken in a trial of the OX40 agonist ivuxolimab. Receptor source: an adult with an advanced solid tumor such as melanoma, head and neck, liver or kidney cancer.

The V call is TRBV5-1, the J call TRBJ2-2; a weak D match, TRBD1 (6 bases). Germline V gene sequence: CDR1 SGHRS, CDR2 YFSETQ. With 2 bases removed from V and 5 bases from J, the gap between germline ends came to 28 bases. The CDR3 runs 20 residues. CDR3 bases: TGCGCCAGCAGCTTTCCCAGGGGTGCAGGGGAAGCTTTGGGAACCGGGGAGCTGTTTTTT. It is translated as CASSFPRGAGEALGTGELFF.

The J gene is TRBJ2-7, the V gene TRBV5-1; TRBD1 is a possible D gene (6 bases). Germline-derived CDR1 and CDR2 are SGHRS and YFSETQ. With 3 bases removed from V and 1 base from J, the gap between germline ends came to 11 bases. The CDR3 covers 14 residues. The CDR3 nucleotides read TGCGCCAGCAGCTCTTGGGACAATTCCTACGAGCAGTACTTC. Translation: CASSSWDNSYEQYF.

The chain couples TRBV30 to TRBJ1-6, with TRBD1 matching over 9 bases. Germline V CDR1 and CDR2: GTSNPN, SVGIG (reference sequence). The CDR3 has 14 residues. V lost 4 bases to trimming and J lost 7 bases; unmatched junction nucleotides: 5. The CDR3 DNA reads TGTGCCTGGAACGACAGGGGGAAGAATTCACCCCTCCACTTT. This translates into CAWNDRGKNSPLHF.

The chain couples TRBV19 to TRBJ2-7; the D gene is possibly TRBD2 (5 bases). Trimming stripped 1 base from V and 2 bases from J, with 15 bases between. The CDR3 loop spans 16 amino acids. Germline lookup yields CDR1 LNHDA and CDR2 SQIVND (reference sequence). CDR3 amino acids: CASSIAKAPGTYEQYF. For the CDR3, the DNA is TGTGCCAGTAGTATAGCAAAGGCCCCGGGGACCTACGAGCAGTACTTC.

This chain connects TRBV30 to TRBJ1-6, with D unclear. Trimming shortened V by 3 bases and J by 7 bases, and 13 bases separated the two germline ends. Germline lookup yields CDR1 GTSNPN and CDR2 SVGIG (reference sequence). The CDR3 is 14 residues long. CDR3 coding DNA: TGTGCCTGGAGCCGGACGGCGGGGAATTCACCCCTCCACTTT. Its translation: CAWSRTAGNSPLHF.

The genes are TRBV27 and TRBJ2-1; the match to TRBD2 covers 7 bases. Germline loops: CDR1 MNHEY, CDR2 SMNVEV (reference sequence). Trimming cost V 4 bases and J 9 bases; bases outside gene matches: 3. The CDR3 extends over 12 amino acids. CDR3 residues: CASSWGGGEQFF. For the CDR3, the DNA is TGTGCCAGCAGTTGGGGGGGTGGTGAGCAGTTCTTC.

V is TRBV4-1 and J is TRBJ2-3; 9 positions agree with TRBD2. Germline V CDR1 and CDR2: MGHRA, YSYEKL. The length of the CDR3 is 20 residues. Unmatched junction bases numbered 15, after V lost 1 base and J lost 1 base. The CDR3 loop is CASSQGLLAGFRRGTDTQYF. DNA of the CDR3: TGCGCCAGCAGCCAAGGTTTGCTAGCGGGATTCCGTAGGGGCACAGATACGCAGTATTTT.

The chain joins TRBV30 to TRBJ2-7, with D possibly TRBD2 on 5 matching bases. Germline V lookup: CDR1 GTSNPN, CDR2 SVGIG (reference sequence). CDR3 size: 17 residues. The ends were cut back, 1 base at V and 6 bases at J, with 25 bases in the middle. The CDR3 DNA sequence: TGTGCCTGGAGTGGGCCCCCCCCGGCCTCCGGGGTCTTCGAGCAGTACTTC. Amino acids: CAWSGPPPASGVFEQYF.

The chain links TRBV30 to TRBJ2-2, with 7 positions matching TRBD1. Germline-derived CDR1 and CDR2 are GTSNPN and SVGIG (reference sequence). The CDR3 covers 18 residues. With V trimmed by 0 bases and J by 1 base, 11 bases remained unmatched. The CDR3, as DNA: TGTGCCTGGAGTGTATTCTCGGCCTGGACAGGGAACACCGGGGAGCTGTTTTTT. This translates into CAWSVFSAWTGNTGELFF. Supplemented by reference TRBV30 and TRBJ2-2, the full variable domain reads SQTIHQWPATLVQPVGSPLSLECTVEGTSNPNLYWYRQAAGRGLQLLFYSVGIGQISSEVPQNLSASRPQDRQFILSSKKLLLSDSGFYLCAWSVFSAWTGNTGELFFGEGSRLTVL.

The V and J genes are TRBV7-6 and TRBJ2-7; tentative D call: TRBD2 (6 bases). Germline CDR1 reads SGHVS; CDR2 reads FNYEAQ. The CDR3 is 15 residues long. V gave up 0 bases and J gave up 6 bases, with 15 bases separating them. CDR3 loop: CASSLAPRGVPEQYF. CDR3 DNA sequence: TGTGCCAGCAGCTTAGCCCCCCGCGGGGTCCCCGAGCAGTACTTC. Filled out from reference TRBV7-6 and TRBJ2-7, the complete variable domain reads GAGVSQSPRYKVTKRGQDVALRCDPISGHVSLYWYRQALGQGPEFLTYFNYEAQQDKSGLPNDRFSAERPEGSISTLTIQRTEQRDSAMYRCASSLAPRGVPEQYFGPGTRLTVT.

This rearrangement joins TRBV2 to TRBJ1-2; D unresolved. The CDR3 runs to 14 residues. V shed 4 bases and J shed 8 bases, with 17 bases lying between them. In germline, CDR1 is SNHLY, CDR2 FYNNEI. The DNA of the CDR3 is TGTGCCAGCAGTGTATTATTAGGAGGCCAAGGCTACACCTTC. Amino acid sequence: CASSVLLGGQGYTF.

The chain uses TRBV4-1 and TRBJ2-3, with 9 bases that match TRBD1. This CDR3 is built from 20 residues. In germline, CDR1 is MGHRA, CDR2 YSYEKL. V was pared by 4 bases and J by 2 bases, with 19 bases of the junction left unmatched. Written as DNA, the CDR3 is TGCGCCAGCAGCCTAAGCAGGGACAGGGTGATAGGGAGTTACACAGATACGCAGTATTTT. The encoded protein is CASSLSRDRVIGSYTDTQYF.

This sequence joins TRBV6-6 and TRBJ1-1, with 7 positions matching TRBD1. CDR1 is MNHNY, CDR2 SVGAGI, per germline (reference sequence). Trimming cost V 5 bases and J 4 bases; bases outside gene matches: 7. The CDR3 extends over 14 amino acids. For the CDR3, the DNA is TGTGCCAGCAGTCCTCGGACAGGATCCACTGAAGCTTTCTTT. It encodes CASSPRTGSTEAFF.

This chain joins TRBV2 and TRBJ1-4, with D perhaps TRBD1 (5 bases). Germline CDR1 reads SNHLY; CDR2 reads FYNNEI. The ends were cut back, 4 bases at V and 1 base at J, with 7 bases in the middle. CDR3 length: 14 residues. The CDR3 bases are TGTGCCAGCAGTGCCGGGGGAACTAATGAAAAACTGTTTTTT. Translating gives CASSAGGTNEKLFF.